The clone carrying this TCR beta chain was observed a handful of times. CDR3 length equals 14 residues. Between the trimmed V and J ends, which lost 6 bases and 6 bases, there was a span of 15 bases. These data are taken from a study of CD8 T cells in ankylosing spondylitis. TCRdb analysed the 5' RACE reads with MiXCR anew, one entry per CDR3 protein. The sample holds about 360,000 distinct CDR3 sequences, roughly 20% seen once. Sequenced sample: blood, either unsorted or a sorted T cell fraction (not recorded which). This chain connects TRBV12-3 or TRBV12-4 to TRBJ2-1; TRBD2 might be the D (7 bases). The sequence was obtained from a male donor with ankylosing spondylitis or in good health (not recorded which). Here the CDR3 reads CASRVAGALNEQFF. Here the CDR3 DNA reads TGTGCCAGCAGGGTGGCGGGGGCGCTCAATGAGCAGTTCTTC.